Listed below are T cell receptor beta chains from one sample, sequenced in a study of blood T cells in healthy people across ages. TCRdb recomputed calls from the 5' RACE reads with MiXCR, one row per CDR3 protein. Of about 1.4 million distinct CDR3 sequences listed, approximately 59% are singletons. The sequencing sample was made of blood. The receptors stem from a man younger than 30 in good health. Both conserved end residues are part of each CDR3. Fields, in order: clone size, V gene, J gene, D gene, CDR3 DNA, CDR3 protein. D genes are given only for firm matches. Clone size appears in some rows only: once, few, many, or a class for an expanded clone.

NA,TRBV6-5,TRBJ2-5,NA,TGTGCCAGCAGTGACCGTTCCCAAGAGACCCAGTACTTC,CASSDRSQETQYF
few,TRBV3-1,TRBJ1-2,NA,TGTGCCAGCAGCCACAGGGAAGTGGGAAAGGGAGGCTACACCTTC,CASSHREVGKGGYTF
once,TRBV6-2/TRBV6-3,TRBJ2-7,TRBD2,TGTGCCAGCACCTCCACAGCGGGGGTGAGCTACGAGCAGTACTTC,CASTSTAGVSYEQYF
NA,TRBV27,TRBJ1-1,NA,TGTGCCAGCAGGGTCGGGGGGATCGGGTATGAAGCTTTCTTT,CASRVGGIGYEAFF
NA,TRBV29-1,TRBJ2-2,NA,TGCAGCGTTGAACTTGGGGACCTTAACACCGGGGAGCTGTTTTTT,CSVELGDLNTGELFF
NA,TRBV6-2/TRBV6-3,TRBJ2-5,TRBD2,TGTGCCAGCAGTTACGGACTAGCGGGGGGGCATCAAGAGACCCAGTACTTC,CASSYGLAGGHQETQYF
NA,TRBV6-5,TRBJ2-3,TRBD2,TGTGCCAGCAGGCTAAGCGGGGGACGGCTCACAGATACGCAGTATTTT,CASRLSGGRLTDTQYF
few,TRBV28,TRBJ2-3,TRBD2,TGTGCCAGCAGTTGGGGACTAGCGGGGATCACAGATACGCAGTATTTT,CASSWGLAGITDTQYF
NA,TRBV6-5,TRBJ2-7,TRBD2,TGTGCCAGCCGAGGGAGACTAGCCCTAACCATCTACGAGCAGTACTTC,CASRGRLALTIYEQYF
NA,TRBV4-1,TRBJ2-4,NA,TGCGCCAGCAGCCAACCTACAGGGGCGGGGAGATCGGCCAAAAACATTCAGTACTTC,CASSQPTGAGRSAKNIQYF
NA,TRBV12-3/TRBV12-4,TRBJ2-7,NA,TGTGCCAGCAGCAGTGGGGGACTGCGCTCCTACGAGCAGTACTTC,CASSSGGLRSYEQYF
once,TRBV6-6,TRBJ2-2,NA,TGTGCCAGCAGTACCACCAGGGTTAACGGGGAGCTGTTTTTT,CASSTTRVNGELFF
NA,TRBV27,TRBJ1-2,NA,TGTGCCAGCAGTTTATCTCCGGGAGCCAGCTATGGCTACACCTTC,CASSLSPGASYGYTF
NA,TRBV6-5,TRBJ2-5,NA,TGTGCCAGCAGTTACTTCCGGGGTCAAGAGACCCAGTACTTC,CASSYFRGQETQYF
NA,TRBV5-1,TRBJ2-7,NA,TGCGCCAGCAGCCCTACTCCAGTCGGGACAACCTCCTACGAGCAGTACTTC,CASSPTPVGTTSYEQYF
once,TRBV5-1,TRBJ1-1,NA,TGCGCCAGCAGGGTTCGTCGAATGAACACTGAAGCTTTCTTT,CASRVRRMNTEAFF
NA,TRBV6-5,TRBJ1-5,NA,TGTGCCAGCAGTTACTCGCTGGGTAGCAATCAGCCCCAGCATTTT,CASSYSLGSNQPQHF
NA,TRBV30,TRBJ1-2,TRBD1,TGTGCCTGGAGGGACAGGTCTGACTATGGCTACACCTTC,CAWRDRSDYGYTF
NA,TRBV5-1,TRBJ2-5,NA,TGCGCCAGCAGCTTGGAGCCAGCCGGTATACAAGAGGCCCAGTACTTC,CASSLEPAGIQEAQYF
NA,TRBV4-1,TRBJ2-7,TRBD1,TGCGCCAGCAGCCCGTTTTGGACGGGACAGGGCGCCGACGAGCAGTACTTC,CASSPFWTGQGADEQYF
NA,TRBV3-1,TRBJ2-1,TRBD1,TGTGCCAGCAGCCCGACCGGGACAGAGATTTTTGAGCAGTTCTTC,CASSPTGTEIFEQFF
many,TRBV7-2,TRBJ1-5,NA,TGTGCCAGCAGTTTTAGGAATCAGCCCCAGCATTTT,CASSFRNQPQHF
NA,TRBV24-1,TRBJ1-1,NA,TGTGCCACCCGTGGGAAGAACACTGAAGCTTTCTTT,CATRGKNTEAFF
NA,TRBV28,TRBJ1-5,NA,TGTGCCAGCAGTTACTTAGGGGGGCCGAATCAGCCCCAGCATTTT,CASSYLGGPNQPQHF
NA,TRBV2,TRBJ1-6,NA,TGTGCCAGCAGTGAACTCTGGACCAATTCACCCCTCCACTTT,CASSELWTNSPLHF
NA,TRBV29-1,TRBJ1-2,NA,TGCAGCGTTGAGTTTCCCGCCGGGTATGGCTACACCTTC,CSVEFPAGYGYTF
NA,TRBV6-1,TRBJ2-5,NA,TGTGCCAGCGAACGGAGCGAAGAGACCCAGTACTTC,CASERSEETQYF
NA,TRBV5-5,TRBJ2-7,NA,TGTGCCAGCAGCTTGGAGGTGGGGACCTCCTACGAGCAGTACTTC,CASSLEVGTSYEQYF
NA,TRBV14,TRBJ2-1,TRBD2,TGTGCCAGCAGCCAAGAACACACAACCTGGGGGACTAGCGTTAATGAGCAGTTCTTC,CASSQEHTTWGTSVNEQFF
NA,TRBV2,TRBJ1-6,TRBD1,TGTGCCAGCAGGGGACAGGGATATCCACCCCTCCACTTT,CASRGQGYPPLHF
few,TRBV28,TRBJ1-6,NA,TGTGCCAGCAGTCCCCCCGTGGGCGCAAACTATAATTCACCCCTCCACTTT,CASSPPVGANYNSPLHF
few,TRBV21-1,TRBJ2-1,NA,TGTGCCAGCAGCGGGCCGACTAGACAGTATGAGCAGTTCTTC,CASSGPTRQYEQFF
NA,TRBV20-1,TRBJ1-5,NA,TGCAGTGCTAGTACTTGGGATCAGCCCCAGCATTTT,CSASTWDQPQHF
few,TRBV29-1,TRBJ2-1,NA,TGCAGCGCTGGACGCCAGAATGAGCAGTTCTTC,CSAGRQNEQFF
few,TRBV25-1,TRBJ1-2,NA,TGTGCCAGCAGTGCGGGAAGCTACACCTTC,CASSAGSYTF
NA,TRBV5-5,TRBJ2-7,NA,TGTGCCAGCAGGTGGGGCTACGAGCAGTACTTC,CASRWGYEQYF
NA,TRBV5-1,TRBJ2-1,NA,TGCGCCAGCGAGCGAGGGGGAGGGAGTGAGCAGTTCTTC,CASERGGGSEQFF
NA,TRBV29-1,TRBJ2-7,NA,TGCAGCGTTGAAGGGATCAGGGGGGTTGACGAGCAGTACTTC,CSVEGIRGVDEQYF
NA,TRBV6-1,TRBJ2-3,TRBD2,TGTGCCAGCTCTGCCAGCGGGGCATTGGTTTACGGCACAGATACGCAGTATTTT,CASSASGALVYGTDTQYF
NA,TRBV29-1,TRBJ2-2,NA,TGCAGCGTTGTTCCAGGGCAGACCGGGGAGCTGTTTTTT,CSVVPGQTGELFF
few,TRBV5-1,TRBJ1-1,NA,TGCGCCAGCAGCGCGCGTGGGACAACGAACACTGAAGCTTTCTTT,CASSARGTTNTEAFF
NA,TRBV29-1,TRBJ1-4,NA,TGCAGCGTTGAAGCTATGGGAGGGAAACTGTTTTTT,CSVEAMGGKLFF
once,TRBV10-1,TRBJ2-2,NA,TGCGCCAGCAGTGAGTCTCCCAGGGCGGCAAACACCGGGGAGCTGTTTTTT,CASSESPRAANTGELFF
NA,TRBV5-8,TRBJ2-1,TRBD1,TGTGCCAGCATATCAGGGGACAGACCCTACAATGAGCAGTTCTTC,CASISGDRPYNEQFF
few,TRBV7-4,TRBJ2-1,NA,TGTGCCAGCAGCTTAGGTCCGTCCGCCTCCCGCAATGAGCAGTTCTTC,CASSLGPSASRNEQFF
many,TRBV20-1,TRBJ2-3,NA,TGCAGTGCTAGAGTGGACCAAGAACACACAGATACGCAGTATTTT,CSARVDQEHTDTQYF
few,TRBV12-3/TRBV12-4,TRBJ2-3,NA,TGTGCCAGCAGTTTTTGGGTCGGGACAGATACGCAGTATTTT,CASSFWVGTDTQYF
NA,TRBV29-1,TRBJ1-1,NA,TGCAGCGTTGCACTACAGGGTGGCGAAGCTTTCTTT,CSVALQGGEAFF
few,TRBV6-1,TRBJ1-1,NA,TGTGCCAGCAGGGGACCGGGATGGGGCACTGAAGCTTTCTTT,CASRGPGWGTEAFF